Following are 16 T cell receptor beta chains from one sample sequenced in a study of blood T cell repertoires in COVID-19. The protocol was immunoSEQ multiplex PCR, while the TCRdb copy is restricted to in-frame clones and leaves out a portion. The sample lists about 150,000 clones; 80% were seen once. Sequencing was done on a sample of peripheral blood. The receptors shown here come from a man between 60 and 75 years old with acute or convalescent COVID-19.

This chain uses TRBV12-3 or TRBV12-4 with TRBJ1-2, with D uncertain. Deletions cut 1 base from V and 8 bases from J, with 11 bases between. The CDR3 totals 13 residues. CDR3 sequence: CASSLGDAEGYTF. CDR3 coding DNA: TGTGCCAGCAGTTTAGGTGATGCGGAAGGCTACACCTTC.

The J gene is TRBJ2-5, the V gene TRBV15; TRBD1 might be the D (7 bases). With 2 bases removed from V and 3 bases from J, the gap between germline ends came to 10 bases. Per germline, CDR1 LNHNV and CDR2 YYDKDF (reference sequence). The CDR3 extends over 14 amino acids. The CDR3 coding sequence is TGTGCCACCAGCAGATTCAGGGGGGAAGAGACCCAGTACTTC. Amino acid sequence: CATSRFRGEETQYF. The whole variable domain, remainder taken from reference TRBV15 and TRBJ2-5, is DAMVIQNPRYQVTQFGKPVTLSCSQTLNHNVMYWYQQKSSQAPKLLFHYYDKDFNNEADTPDNFQSRRPNTSFCFLDIRSPGLGDTAMYLCATSRFRGEETQYFGPGTRLLVL.

The CDR3 spells CASSYPRTGEDYTF. In nucleotides, the CDR3 is TGTGCCAGCAGTTACCCTCGGACAGGAGAGGACTACACCTTC. The J gene is TRBJ1-2, the V gene TRBV6-6, with 7 bases matching TRBD1. There are 14 residues in the CDR3. Germline assignment: CDR1 MNHNY and CDR2 SVGAGI (reference sequence). The junction had 10 bases not matched to a gene; V was cut back by 2 bases and J by 10 bases.

The chain carries TRBV25-1 and TRBJ2-2; TRBD1 agrees at 9 bases. The CDR3 has 16 residues. Germline loops: CDR1 MGHDK, CDR2 SYGVNS. The J segment lost 7 bases and the V segment lost 2 bases, leaving 8 bases of the junction unmatched. CDR3 coding DNA: TGTGCCAGCAGTGAAGCCGGGACAGGGAGATTCGGGGAGCTGTTTTTT. It specifies CASSEAGTGRFGELFF.

The chain employs TRBV9 and TRBJ2-1; maybe TRBD2 (6 bases). Germline CDR1 SGDLS, CDR2 YYNGEE. The CDR3 totals 15 residues. The V end lost 0 bases, the J end lost 8 bases, and 15 bases lay between the germline ends. Here the CDR3 reads CASSVAPGTGDEQFF. For the CDR3, the DNA is TGTGCCAGCAGCGTAGCCCCGGGGACGGGGGATGAGCAGTTCTTC.

This chain joins TRBV20-1 and TRBJ2-3; D is uncertain. V shed 4 bases and J shed 6 bases, with 8 bases lying between them. This CDR3 is 11 amino acids long. CDR1 and CDR2 (germline): DFQATT, SNEGSKA (reference sequence). The CDR3 region has the DNA TGCAGTGCTACCCACGGGGATACGCAGTATTTT. It specifies CSATHGDTQYF.

The chain joins TRBV5-1 to TRBJ2-5; 7 bases map to TRBD1. Trimming at V came to 5 bases and at J to 4 bases, leaving 2 bases not matched to a gene. Per germline, CDR1 SGHRS and CDR2 YFSETQ. The CDR3 is made up of 12 amino acids. The CDR3, as DNA: TGCGCCAGCAGAAGACAGGGAGAGACCCAGTACTTC. The encoded protein is CASRRQGETQYF.

This chain uses TRBV3-1 (or the pseudogene TRBV3-2) with TRBJ2-7, with 8 bases fitting TRBD1. The ends lost 3 bases at V and 7 bases at J; junction bases unmatched: 8. Looked up from germline, CDR1 is LGHDT and CDR2 is YNNKEL (reference sequence). CDR3 length: 14 amino acids. The CDR3 region is CASSHGTGGSEQYF. CDR3 DNA: TGTGCCAGCAGCCACGGGACAGGAGGATCGGAGCAGTACTTC.

The table lists this clone with a count of one. The chain links TRBV6-5 to TRBJ2-2, with D possibly TRBD2 on 5 matching bases. CDR3 length: 16 residues. Germline lookup yields CDR1 MNHEY and CDR2 SVGAGI. V gave up 0 bases and J gave up 3 bases, with 11 bases separating them. The CDR3 sequence is CASSYSMRTHTGELFF. DNA of the CDR3: TGTGCCAGCAGTTACTCGATGCGGACTCACACCGGGGAGCTGTTTTTT.

The chain combines TRBV29-1 with TRBJ1-1; 10 positions agree with TRBD1. CDR3 length: 13 amino acids. Germline CDR1 reads SQVTM; CDR2 reads ANQGSEA. Germline trimming cut 6 bases from V and 5 bases from J; bases unmatched to any gene: 6. This CDR3 reads CSVARDRGTEAFF. The CDR3 bases are TGCAGCGTCGCCCGGGACAGGGGAACTGAAGCTTTCTTT.

The rearrangement links TRBV7-2 to TRBJ2-1; no clear D gene. The CDR3 has 12 residues. CDR1 and CDR2 (germline): SGHTA, FQGNSA. The V and J ends lost 2 bases and 4 bases respectively, with 3 bases between them. The chain's CDR3 is CASSLQYNEQFF. In DNA, the CDR3 is TGTGCCAGCAGCTTACAGTACAATGAGCAGTTCTTC.

V usage is TRBV30 and J usage is TRBJ2-1, with 10 positions matching TRBD1. V shed 2 bases and J 0 bases; nucleotides not matched to a gene: 4. The CDR3 length is 16 residues. Germline loops: CDR1 GTSNPN, CDR2 SVGIG (reference sequence). The CDR3 loop reads CAWSTGQGSSYNEQFF. In DNA form, the CDR3 reads TGTGCCTGGAGTACGGGACAGGGGAGCTCCTACAATGAGCAGTTCTTC. Combining the CDR3 with reference TRBV30 and TRBJ2-1 gives the whole variable domain SQTIHQWPATLVQPVGSPLSLECTVEGTSNPNLYWYRQAAGRGLQLLFYSVGIGQISSEVPQNLSASRPQDRQFILSSKKLLLSDSGFYLCAWSTGQGSSYNEQFFGPGTRLTVL.

The chain recombines TRBV3-1 (or the pseudogene TRBV3-2) with TRBJ2-7; D not certain. The ends were cut back, 5 bases at V and 2 bases at J, with 7 bases in the middle. Germline V gene sequence: CDR1 LGHDT, CDR2 YNNKEL (reference sequence). The CDR3 has 12 amino acids. CDR3 amino acids: CASSSRAYEQYF. In DNA form, the CDR3 reads TGTGCCAGCAGCTCCCGAGCCTACGAGCAGTACTTC.

V is TRBV20-1 and J is TRBJ1-3; D gene unclear. Germline V CDR1 and CDR2: DFQATT, SNEGSKA (reference sequence). The CDR3 covers 11 residues. V was pared by 4 bases and J by 4 bases, with 5 bases between. The CDR3 DNA is TGCAGTGCTACACAGGGAAACACCATATATTTT. Protein sequence: CSATQGNTIYF.

This clone was picked up a small number of times. V and J are TRBV2 and TRBJ2-7, with 11 bases aligning to TRBD1. After removal of 6 bases from V and 11 bases from J, the junction contained 9 bases not matched to a gene. The germline gives CDR1 SNHLY, CDR2 FYNNEI. CDR3 length: 13 residues. The CDR3 nucleotides read TGTGCCAGCAGGAACCGGGACAGGGGGTTGGAGTACTTC. This codes for CASRNRDRGLEYF. The full variable domain, with the rest looked up from reference TRBV2 and TRBJ2-7, is EPEVTQTPSHQVTQMGQEVILRCVPISNHLYFYWYRQILGQKVEFLVSFYNNEISEKSEIFDDQFSVERPDGSNFTLKIRSTKLEDSAMYFCASRNRDRGLEYFGPGTRLTVT.

The rearrangement uses TRBV13 and TRBJ2-6; 9 nucleotides line up with TRBD2. This CDR3 is built from 17 residues. Germline V gene sequence: CDR1 PRHDT, CDR2 FYEKMQ (reference sequence). Losses at the gene ends were 1 base for V and 0 bases for J; bases not matched to a gene: 1. CDR3 sequence (DNA): TGTGCCAGCAGCTTAGAAGCGGGGGGCTCTGGGGCCAACGTCCTGACTTTC. Translated: CASSLEAGGSGANVLTF.